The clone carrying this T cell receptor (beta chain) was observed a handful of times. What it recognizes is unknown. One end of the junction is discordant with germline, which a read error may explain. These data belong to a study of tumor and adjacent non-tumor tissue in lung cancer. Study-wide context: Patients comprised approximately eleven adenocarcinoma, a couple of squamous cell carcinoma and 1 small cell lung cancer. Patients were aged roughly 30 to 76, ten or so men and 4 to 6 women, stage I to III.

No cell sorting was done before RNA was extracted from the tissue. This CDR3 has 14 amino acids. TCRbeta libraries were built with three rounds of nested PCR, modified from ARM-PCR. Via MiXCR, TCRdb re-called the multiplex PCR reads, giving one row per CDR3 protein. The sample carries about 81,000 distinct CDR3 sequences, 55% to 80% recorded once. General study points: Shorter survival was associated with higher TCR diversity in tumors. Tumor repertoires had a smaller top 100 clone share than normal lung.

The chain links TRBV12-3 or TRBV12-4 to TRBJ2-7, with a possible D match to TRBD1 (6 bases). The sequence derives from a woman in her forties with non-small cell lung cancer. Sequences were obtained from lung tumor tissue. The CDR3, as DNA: TGTGTCAGCAGCCGTCCCGACAGGAACTACGAGCACTACTTC. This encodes CVSSRPDRNYEHYF.